Reported below is one T cell receptor beta chain. These data are taken from a study of T cells in Graves' hyperthyroidism and ophthalmopathy. Amplification targeted TCR beta CDR3 regions from RNA transcripts. In the first-round RT-PCR of the TCR CDR3, the HTBI primer set was used. In TCRdb, the multiplex PCR reads were re-called with MiXCR into one record per CDR3 protein. Among approximately 640,000 distinct CDR3 sequences listed, about 45% were seen once. The V gene's germline CDR1 is SEHNR and CDR2 FQNEAQ (reference sequence). This CDR3 contains 15 residues. V was pared by 7 bases and J by 3 bases, with 18 bases between.

The TCR originated in an adult man with Graves' disease, either hyperthyroidism or ophthalmopathy (not recorded which). The material sequenced was peripheral blood or thyroid tissue (not recorded which). The V and J genes are TRBV7-9 and TRBJ1-1, with a tentative D call TRBD1 (5 bases). CDR3 residues: CASNFSLPGDTEAFF. The CDR3, as DNA: TGTGCCAGCAACTTTTCTCTTCCGGGGGACACTGAAGCTTTCTTT.